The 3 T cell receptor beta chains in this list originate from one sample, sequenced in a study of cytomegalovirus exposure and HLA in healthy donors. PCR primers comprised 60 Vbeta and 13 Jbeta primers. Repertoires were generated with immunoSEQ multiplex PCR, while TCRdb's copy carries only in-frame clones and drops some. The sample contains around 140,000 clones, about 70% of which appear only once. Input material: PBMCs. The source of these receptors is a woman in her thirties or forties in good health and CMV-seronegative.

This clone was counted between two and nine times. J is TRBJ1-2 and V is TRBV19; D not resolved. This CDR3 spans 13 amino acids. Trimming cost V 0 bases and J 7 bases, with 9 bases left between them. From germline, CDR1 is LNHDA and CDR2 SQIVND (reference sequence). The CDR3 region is CASSIDAGVGYTF. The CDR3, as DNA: TGTGCCAGTAGTATAGATGCAGGCGTTGGCTACACCTTC.

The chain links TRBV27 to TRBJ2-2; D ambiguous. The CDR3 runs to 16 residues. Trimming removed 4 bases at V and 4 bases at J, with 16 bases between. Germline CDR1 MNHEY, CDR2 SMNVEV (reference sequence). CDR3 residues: CASSSPKTTGTGELFF. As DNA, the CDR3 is TGTGCCAGCAGTTCCCCTAAGACAACTGGCACCGGGGAGCTGTTTTTT.

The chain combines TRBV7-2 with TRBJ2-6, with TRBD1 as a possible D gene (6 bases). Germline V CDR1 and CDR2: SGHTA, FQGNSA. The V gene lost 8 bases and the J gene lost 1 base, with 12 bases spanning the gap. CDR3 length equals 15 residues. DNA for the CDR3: TGTGCCAGCGACGCCCAGGGGTCTGGGGCCAACGTCCTGACTTTC. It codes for CASDAQGSGANVLTF.